This T cell receptor beta chain appears in the sequencing data of a study of shared clonotypes between healthy human individuals. The V and J ends lost 4 bases and 5 bases, in that order; junction bases with no gene match: 3. Germline CDR1 is MNHNS and CDR2 is SASEGT. The CDR3 totals 15 residues. The data were produced by immunoSEQ multiplex PCR, yet TCRdb's version contains in-frame clones alone and is incomplete. The sample contains over a million clones, 95% to 97% of which appear only once. The V and J genes are TRBV6-1 and TRBJ2-2, with 11 positions matching TRBD1. The specimen sequenced was naive CD4+ T cells sorted from blood. Subset meaning: CD45RA+ positively selected. The receptor was isolated from a man aged 25 to 40 in good health. CDR3 protein: CASSGRDRGTGELFF. The DNA for the CDR3 is TGTGCCAGCAGTGGCCGGGACAGGGGGACCGGGGAGCTGTTTTTT.